A selection of T cell receptor beta chains follows, all from one sample in a study of cytomegalovirus exposure and HLA in healthy donors. Assay: immunoSEQ multiplex PCR; the TCRdb copy retains only in-frame clones and omits some. The repertoire includes 95,000 to 110,000 clones, approximately 80% of them detected once, and roughly 1.9% sits in the top ten. Sequencing was performed on PBMCs. The source is a woman in her thirties or forties in good health and CMV-seronegative. CDR3s leave out the opening cysteine and the closing phenylalanine or tryptophan. Fields, in order: CDR3 protein, clone size, V gene. The size field is filled for only some rows; it gives once, few, many or a size class.

cdr3_aa: ASSSAPGGRLDTQY
clone_size: NA
v_call: TRBV7-6

cdr3_aa: ASQPAGRGNTEAF
clone_size: few
v_call: TRBV6-1

cdr3_aa: ASSPILAGVPYNEQF
clone_size: NA
v_call: TRBV28

cdr3_aa: ASRGLAGGEQY
clone_size: NA
v_call: TRBV2

cdr3_aa: ASRSQGNQPQH
clone_size: NA
v_call: TRBV28

cdr3_aa: ASSTITGTGARTSGRADTQY
clone_size: NA
v_call: TRBV5-1

cdr3_aa: ASSPRQGLGEKLF
clone_size: NA
v_call: TRBV6-5

cdr3_aa: ASSLSGAEAF
clone_size: NA
v_call: TRBV13

cdr3_aa: ASSLGGGIVNGYT
clone_size: NA
v_call: TRBV5-1

cdr3_aa: ASSVDPGTTYNEQF
clone_size: NA
v_call: TRBV9

cdr3_aa: ASRPTLAGADYNEQF
clone_size: NA
v_call: TRBV28

cdr3_aa: ASSSLTGGIGNTIY
clone_size: NA
v_call: TRBV28